The entry below describes one TCR beta chain. Its antigen remains unknown. These data are taken from a study of CD8+ T cells in alopecia areata. Study results and caveats: Amid tofacitinib therapy, many expanded lesional clones stayed present in scalp and blood.

RNA was extracted and reverse transcribed into cDNA as the sequencing template. Clones were sequenced by immunoSEQ multiplex PCR, and TCRdb holds only the in-frame ones, with some missing. Of fewer than 200,000 clones in the sample, about 60% are singletons; the top ten hold over 10%. Treatment indicated: oral pan-JAK inhibitor, 5-10 mg twice daily. Collected material from alopecia areata patients comprised lesional scalp punch biopsies and peripheral blood. Germline V gives CDR1 SGDLS, CDR2 YYNGEE. Trimming pared 4 bases from V and 5 bases from J, leaving 21 bases between. The CDR3 runs 17 residues. The rearrangement links TRBV9 to TRBJ2-2; either TRBD1 or TRBD2 may fit D (5 bases each). The receptor comes from a human donor with alopecia areata. Sample: CD8+ T cells sorted from blood, taken at week 24, from a patient treated with tofacitinib. The CDR3 DNA reads as TGTGCCAGCAGCTCCGCCAGGGTGAGGTCGGGAACCGGGGAGCTGTTTTTT. Its translation is CASSSARVRSGTGELFF.